The rows below give T cell receptor beta chains drawn from one sample of a study of CD8 T cells in ankylosing spondylitis. Each CDR3 protein is one row after TCRdb ran MiXCR on the 5' RACE reads. This repertoire shows fewer than 550,000 distinct CDR3 sequences, less than 6% found once; its top ten account for 3% to 4.5%. Sample: blood, either unsorted or a sorted T cell fraction (not recorded which). These receptors all stem from a male donor with ankylosing spondylitis. Both conserved end residues are trimmed from each CDR3. A D gene is named only where the DNA matches it firmly. The listing skips clone size in some rows; elsewhere it reads once, few, many or a size class.

few	TRBD1	TRBJ2-7	TRBV5-5	ASSLTGGFSYEQY
many	TRBD2	TRBJ2-3	TRBV5-1	ASSLISGRRTDTQY
many	.	TRBJ2-1	TRBV4-2	ASSQGGLSNEQF
many	.	TRBJ2-1	TRBV5-1	ASSPSPPIDEQF
.	.	TRBJ2-2	TRBV4-3	ASSPWGHSTGELF
many	.	TRBJ2-6	TRBV7-9	ASSLAGGSGANVLT
many	.	TRBJ2-2	TRBV7-7	ASSLVTNIGTNTGELF
many	TRBD2	TRBJ2-3	TRBV5-1	ASSLVAGVDTQY
many	.	TRBJ2-5	TRBV5-6	ASSFDTGYQETQY
.	TRBD1	TRBJ2-7	TRBV7-9	ASSPRIGTGQDEQY
few	.	TRBJ1-1	TRBV6-5	ASSYSGPAGENTEAF
many	TRBD1	TRBJ1-4	TRBV5-5	ASSLRGGDEKLF
many	.	TRBJ2-1	TRBV12-3/TRBV12-4	ASTQYNEQF
few	.	TRBJ2-1	TRBV27	ASSLSPGTPPNEQF
many	.	TRBJ2-1	TRBV9	ASSVVPLVPLDEQF
many	.	TRBJ2-7	TRBV5-1	ASSGSGGNYEQY
many	TRBD1	TRBJ2-3	TRBV6-5	ASSYSAGTASSTDTQY
many	.	TRBJ2-6	TRBV20-1	SARSRTGANVLT
many	TRBD2	TRBJ2-1	TRBV5-6	ASSFGVRGGLENEQF
many	.	TRBJ2-5	TRBV4-3	ASSQGGGLQETQY
many	TRBD1	TRBJ2-7	TRBV27	ASSTGQAEQY
many	.	TRBJ1-4	TRBV18	ASSQRDLPGEKLF
many	.	TRBJ1-4	TRBV7-9	ASSLNEPREKLF
many	.	TRBJ2-7	TRBV28	ASSLKMYSYEQY
many	.	TRBJ1-4	TRBV11-2	ASSFMEANEKLF
many	.	TRBJ2-7	TRBV10-2	ASSESLGRSYEQY
few	.	TRBJ2-3	TRBV5-1	ASSIQGSGTDTQY
many	.	TRBJ1-2	TRBV29-1	SVQTTSNYGYT
many	TRBD2	TRBJ2-7	TRBV10-3	AISESFTSGGYEQY
few	TRBD2	TRBJ2-5	TRBV20-1	SALPWRGGGTQY
many	.	TRBJ1-3	TRBV6-5	ASSYSWNGIGGPGNTIY
many	TRBD2	TRBJ2-3	TRBV28	ASSSRGTSGGTDTQY
few	TRBD1	TRBJ2-3	TRBV11-2	ASSLEWGTGGTDTQY